The next 11 T cell receptor beta chains were all read from a single sample in a study of cytomegalovirus exposure and HLA in healthy donors (dated by TCRdb to the late 2010s). Libraries were constructed by the immunoSEQ multiplex PCR assay. Entries here come from immuneACCESS through TCRdb and include only in-frame sequences with V and J called. Some clones fail to appear in such tables; in the studies checked, an unresolved V gene covers under half of the shortfall, and the cause of the remainder is unknown. In all, the sample holds about 240,000 clones, and around 85% of those were seen once. The ten largest clonotypes hold 0.95% to 1.5% of the sample. Sequences were obtained from PBMCs. These receptors originate from a woman in her thirties in good health and CMV-seropositive.

This chain connects TRBV27 to TRBJ2-1, with TRBD2 matching 10 bases. Germline CDR1 is MNHEY and CDR2 is SMNVEV (reference sequence). Trimming took 2 bases from V and 0 from J; bases not matched to a gene: 13. This CDR3 is built from 20 residues. The CDR3 spells CASSLRETSGSVSSYNEQFF. CDR3 DNA sequence: TGTGCCAGCAGTTTACGGGAGACTAGCGGGTCCGTTAGCTCCTACAATGAGCAGTTCTTC.

The genes are TRBV28 and TRBJ2-7; D call uncertain. Trimming left V 3 bases short and J 4 bases short, with 7 bases between. This CDR3 region has 12 residues. The V gene's germline CDR1 is MDHEN and CDR2 SYDVKM. This CDR3 reads CASSFPFYEQYF. CDR3 coding DNA: TGTGCCAGCAGTTTTCCCTTTTACGAGCAGTACTTC.

The chain links TRBV28 to TRBJ2-7, with 8 bases aligning to TRBD2. CDR3 length: 15 residues. After removal of 5 bases from V and 7 bases from J, the junction contained 13 bases not matched to a gene. Germline CDR1 and CDR2: MDHEN and SYDVKM. The CDR3 sequence is CASSEPGLGRGEQYF. The CDR3 coding sequence is TGTGCCAGCAGTGAACCGGGACTAGGAAGAGGTGAGCAGTACTTC.

This chain joins TRBV7-3 and TRBJ2-1, with TRBD2 as a possible D gene (5 bases). Germline CDR1 and CDR2: SGHTA and FQGTGA. This CDR3 comprises 15 residues. V shed 5 bases and J shed 0 bases, with 11 bases lying between them. CDR3 in amino acids: CASSATGSSYNEQFF. The CDR3 DNA sequence: TGTGCCAGCAGCGCCACGGGGAGCTCCTACAATGAGCAGTTCTTC.

This chain connects TRBV13 to TRBJ2-1, with 14 bases identical to TRBD2. Unmatched junction bases numbered 15, after V lost 4 bases and J lost 4 bases. The CDR3 has 20 residues. The germline CDR1 and CDR2 sequences are PRHDT and FYEKMQ (reference sequence). DNA of the CDR3: TGTGCCAGCAGCTCCGGGGCGTCGACTAGCGGGAGGGCCGTGTACAATGAGCAGTTCTTC. Its translation: CASSSGASTSGRAVYNEQFF. Based on the CDR3 plus reference TRBV13 and TRBJ2-1, the full variable domain is AAGVIQSPRHLIKEKRETATLKCYPIPRHDTVYWYQQGPGQDPQFLISFYEKMQSDKGSIPDRFSAQQFSDYHSELNMSSLELGDSALYFCASSSGASTSGRAVYNEQFFGPGTRLTVL.

The V call is TRBV5-8, the J call TRBJ2-1, with 13 bases lining up with TRBD2. Germline values: CDR1 SGHTS, CDR2 YDEGEE. V lost 2 bases and J lost 7; bases outside the gene matches: 6. This CDR3 is 16 amino acids long. The CDR3 here is CASSFPGLAGENEQFF. Here the CDR3 DNA reads TGTGCCAGCAGCTTTCCTGGACTAGCGGGAGAGAATGAGCAGTTCTTC.

The gene calls are TRBV11-2 and TRBJ1-5; tentative D call: TRBD1 (6 bases). The germline CDR1 and CDR2 sequences are SGHAT and FQNNGV. The CDR3 runs to 18 residues. V was clipped by 4 bases and J by 1 base, with 20 bases between them. The DNA for the CDR3 is TGTGCCAGCAGCTCCGAGGGGGGGAGATTGAGAAGCAATCAGCCCCAGCATTTT. It codes for CASSSEGGRLRSNQPQHF.

In its sample, this clone was seen once. The chain recombines TRBV5-1 with TRBJ2-1; a weak D match, TRBD2 (6 bases). This CDR3 has 15 amino acids. V lost 1 base to trimming and J lost 3 bases, with 11 bases between them. CDR1 is SGHRS, CDR2 YFSETQ, per germline. CDR3 amino acids: CASSLYGGSYNEQFF. The CDR3 nucleotides are TGCGCCAGCAGCTTGTACGGAGGGAGCTACAATGAGCAGTTCTTC.

The rearrangement joins TRBV13 to TRBJ2-7, with D perhaps TRBD2 (6 bases). The CDR3 is 13 residues long. V lost 5 bases to trimming and J lost 0 bases, with 8 bases between them. Per germline, CDR1 PRHDT and CDR2 FYEKMQ (reference sequence). The CDR3: CASSGRNSYEQYF. CDR3 sequence (DNA): TGTGCCAGCAGCGGGAGGAACTCCTACGAGCAGTACTTC.

In this sample, this clone turned up once. The chain carries TRBV6-5 and TRBJ2-1; TRBD1 agrees at 8 bases. The germline CDR1 and CDR2 sequences are MNHEY and SVGAGI. CDR3 length: 13 amino acids. Trimming removed 5 bases from V and 6 bases from J; junction bases left unmatched: 3. The CDR3, as DNA: TGTGCCAGCAGTCTCGGACAGGGCAATGAGCAGTTCTTC. Its translation: CASSLGQGNEQFF.

In DNA form, the CDR3 reads TGCGCCAGCGGAAAACAGGGGGGAAACACCATATATTTT. Translation gives CASGKQGGNTIYF. This chain joins TRBV4-1 and TRBJ1-3; TRBD1 matches at 7 bases. Germline trimming cut 8 bases from V and 4 bases from J; bases unmatched to any gene: 5. The CDR3 length is 13 residues. CDR1 and CDR2 (germline): MGHRA, YSYEKL.